The 7 T cell receptor beta chains below all came from one sample that was sequenced in a study of cytomegalovirus exposure and HLA in healthy donors. PCR amplification relied on 60 Vbeta primers (plus 13 Jbeta primers). Clones were read by immunoSEQ multiplex PCR, and TCRdb kept only the in-frame ones, dropping some. The table lists 160,000 or so clones, 70% to 85% of them singletons. The sequenced sample was PBMCs. The receptors originated from a man aged 25 to 40 in good health and CMV-seropositive.

The genes are TRBV29-1 and TRBJ2-3; D may be TRBD1 (5 bases). The CDR3 loop spans 14 amino acids. The V gene lost 5 bases and the J gene lost 2 bases, with 14 bases spanning the gap. Per the germline V gene, CDR1 is SQVTM and CDR2 is ANQGSEA. The DNA of the CDR3 is TGCAGCGTTTTCAGGGAACAGACCACAGATACGCAGTATTTT. Its protein is CSVFREQTTDTQYF.

The CDR3 DNA reads TGTGCCACCAGCAATTATCGAGGGTACGAGCAGTACTTC. Residues: CATSNYRGYEQYF. The chain is built from TRBV15 and TRBJ2-7, with D possibly TRBD2 on 5 matching bases. The CDR3 covers 13 residues. The ends were cut back, 4 bases at V and 4 bases at J, with 11 bases in the middle. CDR1 LNHNV and CDR2 YYDKDF come from the germline V gene (reference sequence).

This clone was seen once. This chain joins TRBV6-5 and TRBJ2-5; TRBD1 aligns across 9 bases. Germline CDR1 is MNHEY and CDR2 is SVGAGI. After removal of 2 bases from V and 5 bases from J, the junction contained 3 bases not matched to a gene. The CDR3 runs 14 residues. The CDR3 nucleotides are TGTGCCAGCAGTTACGGGACAGGGTGGGAGACCCAGTACTTC. This encodes CASSYGTGWETQYF.

The chain links TRBV6-5 to TRBJ2-7; maybe TRBD2 (6 bases). The V end was cut by 6 bases, the J end by 2 bases, with 14 bases between. The CDR3 loop spans 14 amino acids. CDR1 MNHEY and CDR2 SVGAGI come from the germline V gene. This chain's CDR3 is CASSTGGNPYEQYF. DNA for the CDR3: TGTGCCAGCAGCACCGGGGGAAATCCCTACGAGCAGTACTTC.

The chain employs TRBV7-2 and TRBJ2-5, with 9 bases lining up with TRBD2. Judging by the DNA end, TRBJ2-7 fits better; the J call may be wrong. Germline values: CDR1 SGHTA, CDR2 FQGNSA. The CDR3 contains 15 residues. CDR3 DNA: TGTGCCAGCAGCTTAGGGGTAGCGGGGGTTTACGAGCAGTACTTC. It specifies CASSLGVAGVYEQYF.

V and J are TRBV5-4 and TRBJ2-5, with D perhaps matching TRBD2 (6 bases). With 3 bases removed from V and 3 bases from J, the gap between germline ends came to 9 bases. This CDR3 region has 13 residues. Germline V gene lookup returns CDR1 SGHNT and CDR2 YYREEE (reference sequence). The CDR3, as DNA: TGTGCCAGCAGCTCGACTAGGAAAGAGACCCAGTACTTC. This gives the protein CASSSTRKETQYF.

The CDR3 DNA is TGTGCCAGCAGCTTACCAGGGCCCAGGACAGATACGCAGTATTTT. It encodes CASSLPGPRTDTQYF. The chain recombines TRBV7-9 with TRBJ2-3; weak D call: TRBD1 (5 bases). The CDR3 totals 15 residues. Germline CDR1 is SEHNR and CDR2 is FQNEAQ (reference sequence). V was cut by 2 bases and J by 3 bases, with 12 bases left in between.